This T cell receptor (beta chain) derives from a study of CD8+ T cells in alopecia areata. Whole-study findings and limits: Lesional scalp, especially alopecia totalis/universalis, showed higher clonality than normal scalp.

The sequencing template was cDNA reverse transcribed from extracted RNA. Profiling relied on immunoSEQ multiplex PCR, and the TCRdb table lists in-frame clones only, not all of them. Of roughly 30,000 clones detected, less than 65% appear once; the ten largest clones hold roughly 18%. From germline, CDR1 is SNHLY and CDR2 FYNNEI. CDR3 size: 15 residues. V lost 6 bases, J lost 7 bases, and 12 bases stayed unmatched. With respect to this clone: Antigen: not known.

The clonotype was recovered from a human donor with alopecia areata. The chain links TRBV2 to TRBJ2-4, with 7 bases that match TRBD1. The sample comprised NKG2D-high CD8+ T cells sorted from blood. CDR3 coding DNA: TGTGCCAGCAGAACCCAGACAGGGTGGCGGAACATTCAGTACTTC. It specifies CASRTQTGWRNIQYF.